This record concerns one T cell receptor beta chain sequence. The CDR3 is 16 residues long. With 0 bases clipped from V and 7 bases from J, the junction kept 11 bases outside the gene matches. CDR1 and CDR2 from the germline V gene are SGHVS and FQNEAQ. This specimen belongs to a study of blood T cell repertoires in COVID-19. The overall study: Material from acute and convalescent COVID-19 was sourced from the United States, Italy and Spain. The analysed material was cDNA or gDNA that came from T cells, B-cell-depleted T cells, or PBMCs.

Sequenced by immunoSEQ multiplex PCR; TCRdb stores in-frame clones only, minus some. This table has about 480,000 clones, roughly 89% appearing once. The source of this sequence is a woman in her 30s with acute or convalescent COVID-19. The source material was peripheral blood. The chain has TRBV7-8 and TRBJ1-2, with 7 bases lining up with TRBD1. The DNA for the CDR3 is TGTGCCAGCAGCTTAGCGTTTAACAGGGGAATAGGTGGCTACACCTTC. The encoded protein is CASSLAFNRGIGGYTF. Variable domain in full (rest from reference TRBV7-8 and TRBJ1-2): GAGVSQSPRYKVAKRGQDVALRCDPISGHVSLFWYQQALGQGPEFLTYFQNEAQLDKSGLPSDRFFAERPEGSVSTLKIQRTQQEDSAVYLCASSLAFNRGIGGYTFGSGTRLTVV.